Below, 6 T cell receptor beta chains from the same sample are listed, as sequenced in a study of blood T cell repertoires in COVID-19. The protocol was immunoSEQ multiplex PCR, while the TCRdb copy is restricted to in-frame clones and leaves out a portion. The data hold more than 85,000 clones, with about 72% observed a single time. Sequencing used peripheral blood. The receptors originated from a woman aged 60-75 years with acute or convalescent COVID-19.

The V and J genes are TRBV10-3 and TRBJ1-2; D gene ambiguous. Per germline, CDR1 ENHRY and CDR2 SYGVKD. Trimming took 4 bases from V and 3 from J, leaving 9 bases between them. The CDR3 consists of 13 residues. This CDR3 is CAISAAEDYGYTF. The CDR3 coding sequence is TGTGCCATCAGTGCCGCGGAAGACTATGGCTACACCTTC.

This clone appeared a few times. The V and J genes are TRBV4-3 and TRBJ2-3, with D possibly matching TRBD2 (6 bases). Trimming removed 1 base from V and 3 bases from J, with 11 bases in between. Germline CDR1 LGHNA, CDR2 YSLEER. This CDR3 has 15 amino acids. The CDR3 nucleotides read TGCGCCAGCAGCCAAGGTACGACTAGGACAGATACGCAGTATTTT. Amino acids: CASSQGTTRTDTQYF.

The chain is built from TRBV28 and TRBJ1-1, with 8 bases that match TRBD1. The trim removed 6 bases at V and 8 bases at J, leaving 11 bases unmatched. This CDR3 is built from 14 residues. Germline values: CDR1 MDHEN, CDR2 SYDVKM. CDR3 coding DNA: TGTGCCAGCAGCTCTCCCCATGACAGGGGAGAAGCTTTCTTT. It translates to CASSSPHDRGEAFF.

The J gene is TRBJ1-3, the V gene TRBV6-5, with D perhaps TRBD1 (5 bases). Trimming removed 7 bases from V and 2 bases from J, with 12 bases in between. From germline, CDR1 is MNHEY and CDR2 SVGAGI. The CDR3 length is 14 residues. The CDR3 coding sequence is TGTGCCAGCACGAGTGGAGGGGCTGGAAACACCATATATTTT. As protein: CASTSGGAGNTIYF.

This clone was observed a single time. The chain carries TRBV4-1 and TRBJ2-3, with 9 bases matching TRBD1. Germline loops: CDR1 MGHRA, CDR2 YSYEKL. CDR3 length: 15 residues. After removal of 4 bases from V and 0 bases from J, the junction contained 2 bases not matched to a gene. CDR3 nucleotide sequence: TGCGCCAGCAGCCGGGACAGGGCTAGCACAGATACGCAGTATTTT. Protein sequence: CASSRDRASTDTQYF.

J is TRBJ1-4 and V is TRBV2; the D gene is possibly TRBD1 (5 bases). The CDR3 is made up of 18 amino acids. The ends were cut back, 6 bases at V and 0 bases at J, with 20 bases in the middle. Germline V gene sequence: CDR1 SNHLY, CDR2 FYNNEI. The CDR3 here is CASRRQPLRSATNEKLFF. CDR3 sequence (DNA): TGTGCCAGCAGGCGACAGCCTTTACGTTCTGCAACTAATGAAAAACTGTTTTTT.